These 8 T cell receptor beta chains share one sample of origin, sequenced in a study of blood T cell repertoires in COVID-19. The method was immunoSEQ multiplex PCR; TCRdb's version includes in-frame clones alone and lacks a portion of them. Of 200,000 to 300,000 clones detected, 88% appear once; the ten largest clones hold 0.7%. Sequenced: peripheral blood. The receptors derive from a human donor in a cohort sampled during active COVID-19.

The chain joins TRBV18 to TRBJ1-5; 7 bases are shared with TRBD1. Looked up from germline, CDR1 is KGHSH and CDR2 is LQKENI. This CDR3 has 16 amino acids. Germline trimming cut 1 base from V and 4 bases from J; bases unmatched to any gene: 7. The CDR3 loop reads CASSPLDRVGNQPQHF. The CDR3 bases are TGTGCCAGCTCACCACTCGACAGGGTAGGAAATCAGCCCCAGCATTTT.

This clone was observed a single time. For the CDR3, the DNA is TGTGCCACAAGACAGGGGGCGAGCAATCAGCCCCAGCATTTT. It codes for CATRQGASNQPQHF. The chain employs TRBV6-5 and TRBJ1-5; 10 bases are shared with TRBD1. The CDR3 has 14 amino acids. Germline assignment: CDR1 MNHEY and CDR2 SVGAGI. J was trimmed by 1 base and V by 10 bases; bases with no gene match: 4.

This chain links TRBV7-2 with TRBJ1-2; the D gene is possibly TRBD1 (6 bases). This CDR3 is 13 amino acids long. Trimming removed 5 bases from V and 4 bases from J, with 11 bases in between. Germline assignment: CDR1 SGHTA and CDR2 FQGNSA. This chain's CDR3 is CASSIRDTYGYTF. CDR3 coding DNA: TGTGCCAGCAGCATCCGGGACACCTATGGCTACACCTTC.

The chain combines TRBV7-2 with TRBJ2-3; D is unclear. V gave up 5 bases and J gave up 2 bases, with 14 bases separating them. CDR3 size: 15 residues. From germline, CDR1 is SGHTA and CDR2 FQGNSA. The CDR3 loop is CASSPTLGHTDTQYF. The DNA for the CDR3 is TGTGCCAGCAGCCCCACTCTGGGCCACACAGATACGCAGTATTTT.

The chain uses TRBV6-1 and TRBJ2-7; TRBD1 is a possible D gene (6 bases). Germline CDR1 and CDR2: MNHNS and SASEGT. Trimming cost V 2 bases and J 2 bases, with 19 bases left between them. This CDR3 comprises 17 residues. The CDR3 DNA reads as TGTGCCAGCAGTGAAAAAAACGGGACACCCCCGCCCTACGAGCAGTACTTC. Its translation is CASSEKNGTPPPYEQYF.

The V and J genes are TRBV5-4 and TRBJ2-1; 7 bases map to TRBD2. The trim removed 1 base at V and 4 bases at J, leaving 8 bases unmatched. CDR1 and CDR2 (germline): SGHNT, YYREEE (reference sequence). The CDR3 is 16 residues long. In DNA, the CDR3 is TGTGCCAGCAGCTTGATGGGGGGAGGGCCTTACAATGAGCAGTTCTTC. As protein: CASSLMGGGPYNEQFF.

V usage is TRBV9 and J usage is TRBJ1-3; 7 bases map to TRBD1. Germline-derived CDR1 and CDR2 are SGDLS and YYNGEE. J gave up 0 bases and V 0 bases, and 12 bases lay outside the gene matches. The CDR3 is 19 amino acids. CDR3 amino acids: CASSVGSGGSDFSGNTIYF. CDR3 sequence (DNA): TGTGCCAGCAGCGTAGGATCAGGGGGATCGGATTTCTCTGGAAACACCATATATTTT.

The V call is TRBV2, the J call TRBJ2-3; TRBD2 matches 13 bases. The CDR3 is 15 residues long. Germline V gives CDR1 SNHLY, CDR2 FYNNEI. V was clipped by 6 bases and J by 5 bases; unmatched bases: 5. CDR3 DNA: TGTGCCAGCAGGGCCGGGACTAGCGGGGAAGATACGCAGTATTTT. Encoded protein: CASRAGTSGEDTQYF.